This T cell receptor beta chain was obtained from a study of CD8 T cells in ankylosing spondylitis (dated by TCRdb to 2016 to 2017). Concerning the study at large: To find TCR variants linked to disease, the study profiled T cell receptor beta repertoires in ankylosing spondylitis patients and healthy donors. The full study cohort comprised 25 ankylosing spondylitis patients and 110 or so healthy donors. Peripheral blood samples were taken, and synovial fluid was additionally collected from ankylosing spondylitis patients. What the study reported, not specific to this receptor: Some motif variants were previously reported in synovial fluid and blood of reactive arthritis patients, suggesting common disease-initiation mechanisms. The disease-linked clones were reported to be significantly enriched in matched synovial fluid samples from ankylosing spondylitis patients. The disease-linked clones had a CD8+ phenotype and were found at relatively low frequencies in peripheral blood. Blood from ankylosing spondylitis patients appeared to be characterized by a TCR beta motif made up of about 8 highly homologous amino acid variants.

Counted from cysteine to phenylalanine, this CDR3 has 14 amino acids. Here the CDR3 DNA is all that survives: 42 bases in frame from base 1. Sequences ENHRY (CDR1) and SYGVKD (CDR2) are obtained from the germline V gene. The junction carries 8 bases between V and J, which are trimmed by 4 bases and 2 bases respectively. This clonotype has a handful of counts. Which antigen it targets is not known. Nothing much larger sits one base from this clone, and base qualities are not available. TCRdb lists the instrument as Illumina HiSeq 2500. Quantitative 5'-RACE with molecular barcodes was used to prepare TCR beta libraries. The authors processed their data as follows. A new computational method, built on a probabilistic model of VDJ rearrangement, was used to identify disease-linked TCR variants. TCRdb reran the public reads through fastp at Q25 and MiXCR, keeping productive beta chains. Identical CDR3 proteins give one entry, which carries the most common genes and DNA. Clone size and V and J calls follow TCRdb, not the original study. Across this sample there are 250,000 to 350,000 distinct CDR3 sequences, with around 21% seen only once. The top ten clonotypes cover roughly 3.4% of the sample.

The sequencing input was blood, either unsorted or a sorted T cell fraction (not recorded which). Recombination joined TRBV10-3 with TRBJ2-2, and TRBD1 may be the D gene, going by 5 matching bases. The origin of this receptor is a female donor with ankylosing spondylitis or in good health (not recorded which). The CDR3 reads as follows: CAISATGNTGELFF. The nucleotide sequence is given as TGTGCCATCAGTGCTACAGGAAACACCGGGGAGCTGTTTTTT.